These 10 T cell receptor beta chains originate from one sample sequenced in a study of cytomegalovirus exposure and HLA in healthy donors. PCR involved 60 Vbeta and 13 Jbeta primers. Clones were sequenced by immunoSEQ multiplex PCR, and TCRdb holds only the in-frame ones, with some missing. The repertoire holds 120,000 to 150,000 clones, with roughly 80% as singletons. What was sequenced was PBMCs. All receptors derive from a middle-aged man in good health and CMV-seropositive.

The rearrangement links TRBV9 to TRBJ1-1; D is undetermined. This CDR3 contains 15 residues. CDR1 is SGDLS, CDR2 YYNGEE, per germline. Trimming removed 4 bases at V and 1 base at J, with 14 bases between. The CDR3 DNA reads TGTGCCAGCAGCCCCCAGATCGGCGGGAACACTGAAGCTTTCTTT. Amino acids: CASSPQIGGNTEAFF.

Regarding this clone: Other nucleotide sequences in the sample specify the same CDR3. The V and J genes are TRBV7-9 and TRBJ1-3; the D gene is possibly TRBD1 (5 bases). This CDR3 has 16 residues. Per germline, CDR1 SEHNR and CDR2 FQNEAQ (reference sequence). V was pared by 5 bases and J by 0 bases, with 14 bases between. CDR3 in amino acids: CASSRRQSLSGNTIYF. CDR3 in DNA: TGTGCCAGCAGCCGCCGACAGTCCCTCTCTGGAAACACCATATATTTT.

V and J are TRBV7-9 and TRBJ1-1; tentative D call: TRBD1 (5 bases). CDR1 and CDR2 (germline): SEHNR, FQNEAQ (reference sequence). Trimming pared 5 bases from V and 8 bases from J, leaving 15 bases between. The CDR3 is 13 amino acids. This CDR3 reads CASSVGVAGEAFF. The CDR3 DNA reads TGTGCCAGCAGCGTAGGGGTGGCGGGGGAAGCTTTCTTT.

This clone was found once. This sequence joins TRBV6-1 and TRBJ1-1; no reliable D call. Germline V CDR1 and CDR2: MNHNS, SASEGT. V dropped 4 bases and J dropped 1 base, with 13 bases sitting between them. The CDR3 sequence is 15 residues long. The DNA of the CDR3 is TGTGCCAGCAGTGCCCGAGGAGCTTGGAACACTGAAGCTTTCTTT. It yields the protein CASSARGAWNTEAFF.

This CDR3 reads CASGYRGEQYF. The CDR3 DNA reads TGCGCCAGCGGCTATAGGGGCGAGCAGTACTTC. This chain joins TRBV10-2 and TRBJ2-7; perhaps TRBD1 as D (5 bases). The V and J ends lost 8 bases and 6 bases respectively, with 11 bases between them. Germline V lookup: CDR1 WSHSY, CDR2 SAAADI. This CDR3 has 11 residues.

The rearrangement links TRBV5-1 to TRBJ2-1; no reliable D call. V lost 4 bases to trimming and J lost 6 bases, with 14 bases between them. The CDR3 covers 14 residues. Germline CDR1 and CDR2: SGHRS and YFSETQ. This chain's CDR3 is CASSATEEPNEQFF. DNA for the CDR3: TGCGCCAGCAGCGCTACAGAAGAGCCCAATGAGCAGTTCTTC.

This chain uses TRBV7-8 with TRBJ2-7; 7 bases match TRBD1. This CDR3 is built from 13 residues. The germline V gene has CDR1 SGHVS and CDR2 FQNEAQ. With V trimmed by 5 bases and J by 5 bases, 6 bases remained unmatched. The CDR3 loop reads CASSTRGNHEQYF. The CDR3 DNA reads TGTGCCAGCAGCACCAGGGGGAACCACGAGCAGTACTTC.

V usage is TRBV7-9 and J usage is TRBJ1-1, with D hard to call. V gave up 11 bases and J gave up 0 bases, with 22 bases separating them. The germline V gene has CDR1 SEHNR and CDR2 FQNEAQ (reference sequence). The CDR3 runs to 16 residues. CDR3 sequence: CALSGLANRLNTEAFF. DNA for the CDR3: TGTGCCTTGAGCGGGCTTGCTAATAGATTGAACACTGAAGCTTTCTTT. Filled out from reference TRBV7-9 and TRBJ1-1, the complete variable domain reads DTGVSQNPRHKITKRGQNVTFRCDPISEHNRLYWYRQTLGQGPEFLTYFQNEAQLEKSRLLSDRFSAERPKGSFSTLEIQRTEQGDSAMYLCALSGLANRLNTEAFFGQGTRLTVV.

The chain combines TRBV11-3 with TRBJ2-7; TRBD2 is a possible D gene (5 bases). The CDR3 runs 13 residues. V was clipped by 3 bases and J by 2 bases, with 8 bases between them. Germline CDR1 SGHNT, CDR2 YENEEA. CDR3 sequence (DNA): TGTGCCAGCAGCTTCGTCGGGACCTACGAGCAGTACTTC. Translating gives CASSFVGTYEQYF. The full variable domain, completed using reference TRBV11-3 and TRBJ2-7, is EAGVVQSPRYKIIEKKQPVAFWCNPISGHNTLYWYLQNLGQGPELLIRYENEEAVDDSQLPKDRFSAERLKGVDSTLKIQPAELGDSAVYLCASSFVGTYEQYFGPGTRLTVT.

J is TRBJ2-7 and V is TRBV5-1; D gene unclear. Looked up from germline, CDR1 is SGHRS and CDR2 is YFSETQ. This CDR3 contains 14 residues. Trimming stripped 4 bases from V and 2 bases from J, with 13 bases between. This CDR3 reads CASSPQTDAYEQYF. CDR3 coding DNA: TGCGCCAGCAGCCCCCAGACTGACGCCTACGAGCAGTACTTC. Together with reference TRBV5-1 and TRBJ2-7, the CDR3 gives the full variable domain: KAGVTQTPRYLIKTRGQQVTLSCSPISGHRSVSWYQQTPGQGLQFLFEYFSETQRNKGNFPGRFSGRQFSNSRSEMNVSTLELGDSALYLCASSPQTDAYEQYFGPGTRLTVT.